Shown below are 32 T cell receptor beta chains from a single sample sequenced in a study of blood T cell repertoires in COVID-19. Only in-frame clones appear in the TCRdb table, and some are missing; sequencing was by immunoSEQ multiplex PCR. The table lists under 150,000 clones, around four fifths of them singletons. What was sequenced was peripheral blood. The receptors shown here come from a human donor in a cohort sampled during active COVID-19.

The CDR3: CASSQELGARNSPLHF. DNA for the CDR3: TGTGCCAGCAGCCAAGAGTTGGGGGCTAGGAATTCACCCCTCCACTTT. The rearrangement uses TRBV4-2 and TRBJ1-6, with D perhaps matching TRBD1 (6 bases). The CDR3 consists of 16 residues. V shed 0 bases and J shed 7 bases, with 13 bases lying between them. The germline CDR1 and CDR2 sequences are LGHNA and YNFKEQ.

This chain connects TRBV7-2 to TRBJ2-3; D not resolved. The ends were cut back, 5 bases at V and 2 bases at J, with 17 bases in the middle. This CDR3 has 16 amino acids. Looked up from germline, CDR1 is SGHTA and CDR2 is FQGNSA. For the CDR3, the DNA is TGTGCCAGCAGCCGTCTTCTAGTGGAGCCCACAGATACGCAGTATTTT. The encoded protein is CASSRLLVEPTDTQYF.

This clone was recorded a few times. This chain joins TRBV19 and TRBJ1-6, with a tentative D call TRBD1 (6 bases). CDR1 and CDR2 from the germline V gene are LNHDA and SQIVND (reference sequence). The CDR3 length is 17 residues. V was cut by 3 bases and J by 1 base, with 13 bases left in between. The CDR3 loop reads CASSMGAFRSYNSPLHF. The DNA of the CDR3 is TGTGCCAGTAGTATGGGGGCTTTTAGGTCCTATAATTCACCCCTCCACTTT.

This clone was seen a single time. The J gene is TRBJ2-1, the V gene TRBV3-1 (or the pseudogene TRBV3-2); no firm D call. V gave up 4 bases and J gave up 7 bases, with 5 bases separating them. CDR1 is LGHDT, CDR2 YNNKEL, per germline (reference sequence). The CDR3 is 11 residues long. The CDR3 sequence: CASSPGNEQFF. Here the CDR3 DNA reads TGTGCCAGCAGCCCAGGAAATGAGCAGTTCTTC.

This chain links TRBV30 with TRBJ1-2, with TRBD1 as a possible D gene (6 bases). Trimming stripped 1 base from V and 0 bases from J, with 9 bases between. This CDR3 contains 14 residues. Germline V gives CDR1 GTSNPN, CDR2 SVGIG (reference sequence). CDR3 loop: CAWSAGGSNYGYTF. CDR3 nucleotides: TGTGCCTGGAGTGCGGGGGGCTCTAACTATGGCTACACCTTC.

The V gene is TRBV11-2, the J gene TRBJ2-1; TRBD2 agrees at 7 bases. The CDR3 extends over 16 amino acids. CDR1 SGHAT and CDR2 FQNNGV come from the germline V gene. The ends lost 5 bases at V and 0 bases at J; junction bases unmatched: 7. The CDR3 sequence is CASSPSGGSSYNEQFF. Written as DNA, the CDR3 is TGTGCCAGCAGCCCCTCCGGGGGGAGCTCCTACAATGAGCAGTTCTTC.

The gene calls are TRBV5-4 and TRBJ1-1; D gene unclear. The germline CDR1 and CDR2 sequences are SGHNT and YYREEE (reference sequence). This CDR3 spans 13 amino acids. Trimming removed 4 bases from V and 5 bases from J, with 12 bases in between. The CDR3 DNA reads TGTGCCAGCAGCCCGGGGAGGCGTACTGAAGCTTTCTTT. This gives the protein CASSPGRRTEAFF. Full variable domain (outside the CDR3, taken from reference TRBV5-4 and TRBJ1-1): ETGVTQSPTHLIKTRGQQVTLRCSSQSGHNTVSWYQQALGQGPQFIFQYYREEENGRGNFPPRFSGLQFPNYSSELNVNALELDDSALYLCASSPGRRTEAFFGQGTRLTVV.

V is TRBV11-3 and J is TRBJ1-1; D gene ambiguous. V was pared by 4 bases and J by 5 bases, with 11 bases between. The CDR3 extends over 13 amino acids. Per germline, CDR1 SGHNT and CDR2 YENEEA. The CDR3 DNA is TGTGCCAGCAGCTCCAACCGGAGGACTGAAGCTTTCTTT. Translated, it gives CASSSNRRTEAFF.

This chain uses TRBV5-1 with TRBJ2-1; 8 nucleotides align to TRBD1. The germline CDR1 and CDR2 sequences are SGHRS and YFSETQ. The CDR3 runs to 15 residues. Trimming cost V 1 base and J 9 bases; bases outside gene matches: 9. The CDR3 here is CASSLTPRGRGEQFF. The CDR3 coding sequence is TGCGCCAGCAGCTTGACACCCAGGGGGCGCGGTGAGCAGTTCTTC.

V gene TRBV7-2 combines with J gene TRBJ1-5; D not resolved. V was clipped by 2 bases and J by 7 bases, with 12 bases between them. Germline V lookup: CDR1 SGHTA, CDR2 FQGNSA. This CDR3 is built from 14 residues. The CDR3 here is CASSLWAAGQPQHF. The CDR3 region has the DNA TGTGCCAGCAGCTTATGGGCAGCGGGACAGCCCCAGCATTTT.

J is TRBJ2-1 and V is TRBV7-9; D perhaps matches TRBD2 (5 bases). The CDR3 covers 16 residues. Germline V gene data show CDR1 as SEHNR and CDR2 as FQNEAQ (reference sequence). Trimming took 5 bases from V and 3 from J, leaving 17 bases between them. Written as DNA, the CDR3 is TGTGCCAGCAGCCGATCAAGCGGTGGCCACTACAATGAGCAGTTCTTC. This sequence encodes CASSRSSGGHYNEQFF.

This clone occurred once. CDR3 bases: TGCGCCAGCAGTGAGGTGGGACAGGGGCCCGTGGGGGAGCAGTTCTTC. It translates to CASSEVGQGPVGEQFF. J is TRBJ2-1 and V is TRBV10-2; TRBD1 aligns across 10 bases. The junction had 11 bases not matched to a gene; V was cut back by 2 bases and J by 10 bases. The CDR3 runs 16 residues. Germline CDR1 WSHSY, CDR2 SAAADI.

There are many counts of this clone. At one end, the junction sequence differs from germline, possibly due to a read error. The chain links TRBV4-3 to TRBJ1-3, with D possibly matching TRBD1 (5 bases). Germline CDR1 LGHNA, CDR2 YSLEER. The CDR3 covers 14 residues. The CDR3 DNA is TGCGCCAGCCGCCAGACAGTCTCTGGAAACACCATATATTTT. It codes for CASRQTVSGNTIYF.

The chain carries TRBV19 and TRBJ2-2; TRBD2 agrees at 13 bases. The CDR3 length is 17 residues. Trimming took 4 bases from V and 2 from J; bases not matched to a gene: 4. Germline V lookup: CDR1 LNHDA, CDR2 SQIVND (reference sequence). CDR3 loop: CASSKGLAGINTGELFF. The CDR3, as DNA: TGTGCCAGTAGTAAGGGACTAGCGGGGATAAACACCGGGGAGCTGTTTTTT.

The rearrangement joins TRBV5-6 to TRBJ2-5; D might be TRBD2 (6 bases). Germline V gives CDR1 SGHDT, CDR2 YYEEEE. Trimming left V 0 bases short and J 0 bases short, with 15 bases between. The length of the CDR3 is 17 residues. The CDR3 DNA sequence: TGTGCCAGCAGCTTGGATTCGTCAGGGACTTACCAAGAGACCCAGTACTTC. Translating gives CASSLDSSGTYQETQYF.

This chain uses TRBV30 with TRBJ2-4; D is perhaps TRBD2 (6 bases). Germline V gene sequence: CDR1 GTSNPN, CDR2 SVGIG (reference sequence). Trimming cost V 3 bases and J 0 bases, with 9 bases left between them. CDR3 length: 14 amino acids. CDR3 protein: CAWSEGLAKNIQYF. In DNA form, the CDR3 reads TGTGCCTGGAGCGAGGGACTAGCCAAAAACATTCAGTACTTC.

The rearrangement uses TRBV30 and TRBJ1-6; unclear D gene. The CDR3 is 12 residues long. CDR1 and CDR2 from the germline V gene are GTSNPN and SVGIG (reference sequence). V was cut by 7 bases and J by 7 bases, with 11 bases left in between. The CDR3 DNA sequence: TGTGCCTCCCCGGGTATGAATTCACCCCTCCACTTT. This sequence encodes CASPGMNSPLHF.

This clone was counted only a few times. This chain joins TRBV6-5 and TRBJ1-5, with D possibly TRBD1 on 6 matching bases. The CDR3 is made up of 14 amino acids. The V end was cut by 10 bases, the J end by 5 bases, with 18 bases between. Germline V gene lookup returns CDR1 MNHEY and CDR2 SVGAGI. The chain's CDR3 is CATRLYRADQPQHF. CDR3 coding DNA: TGTGCCACTCGCCTCTACAGGGCCGATCAGCCCCAGCATTTT.

The chain has TRBV18 and TRBJ1-1, with D possibly being TRBD1 (6 bases). V was clipped by 2 bases and J by 0 bases, with 13 bases between them. CDR3 length: 16 amino acids. Germline lookup yields CDR1 KGHSH and CDR2 LQKENI. The CDR3: CASSPTQGHMNTEAFF. The CDR3 DNA reads TGTGCCAGCTCACCAACACAGGGTCACATGAACACTGAAGCTTTCTTT. Using reference TRBV18 and TRBJ1-1 for the parts outside the CDR3, the full variable domain is NAGVMQNPRHLVRRRGQEARLRCSPMKGHSHVYWYRQLPEEGLKFMVYLQKENIIDESGMPKERFSAEFPKEGPSILRIQQVVRGDSAAYFCASSPTQGHMNTEAFFGQGTRLTVV.

The V call is TRBV5-1, the J call TRBJ2-3; D might be TRBD2 (5 bases). The CDR3 runs 14 residues. Germline assignment: CDR1 SGHRS and CDR2 YFSETQ. The V and J ends lost 4 bases and 6 bases respectively, with 15 bases between them. Here the CDR3 reads CASSRTSGSDTQYF. Written as DNA, the CDR3 is TGCGCCAGCAGCAGAACGTCGGGGTCTGATACGCAGTATTTT. The complete variable domain, with remaining parts taken from reference TRBV5-1 and TRBJ2-3, reads KAGVTQTPRYLIKTRGQQVTLSCSPISGHRSVSWYQQTPGQGLQFLFEYFSETQRNKGNFPGRFSGRQFSNSRSEMNVSTLELGDSALYLCASSRTSGSDTQYFGPGTRLTVL.

J is TRBJ2-1 and V is TRBV19, with 10 bases aligning to TRBD2. J gave up 4 bases and V 5 bases, and 8 bases lay outside the gene matches. This CDR3 is 16 amino acids long. Germline V gene lookup returns CDR1 LNHDA and CDR2 SQIVND (reference sequence). The DNA for the CDR3 is TGTGCCAGTAGTCCGAGTAGAGCGGGGGGGTACAATGAGCAGTTCTTC. It codes for CASSPSRAGGYNEQFF.

This chain joins TRBV28 and TRBJ2-2, with 8 nucleotides matching TRBD1. The germline V gene encodes CDR1 MDHEN and CDR2 SYDVKM. The ends lost 5 bases at V and 5 bases at J; junction bases unmatched: 7. There are 15 residues in the CDR3. The CDR3: CASSRTGQGTGELFF. The CDR3 DNA reads TGTGCCAGCAGTCGGACAGGGCAGGGGACCGGGGAGCTGTTTTTT. The entire variable domain, with the rest obtained from reference TRBV28 and TRBJ2-2, is as follows: DVKVTQSSRYLVKRTGEKVFLECVQDMDHENMFWYRQDPGLGLRLIYFSYDVKMKEKGDIPEGYSVSREKKERFSLILESASTNQTSMYLCASSRTGQGTGELFFGEGSRLTVL.

This clone was counted many times. The gene calls are TRBV6-5 and TRBJ1-1; D unclear. Trimming removed 4 bases at V and 1 base at J, with 7 bases between. CDR1 and CDR2 from the germline V gene are MNHEY and SVGAGI. This CDR3 is built from 13 residues. This CDR3 is CASSLTENTEAFF. The CDR3 nucleotides read TGTGCCAGCAGTTTAACAGAGAACACTGAAGCTTTCTTT.

The rearrangement links TRBV7-9 to TRBJ2-2; weak D call: TRBD1 (5 bases). Trimming stripped 6 bases from V and 1 base from J, with 12 bases between. Germline V gene lookup returns CDR1 SEHNR and CDR2 FQNEAQ (reference sequence). There are 15 residues in the CDR3. The CDR3 loop is CASRRGDRNTGELFF. The CDR3 DNA follows: TGTGCCAGCAGACGAGGCGACAGGAACACCGGGGAGCTGTTTTTT.

The chain employs TRBV7-8 and TRBJ2-7, with D uncertain. The CDR3 loop spans 13 amino acids. Trimming removed 5 bases from V and 7 bases from J, with 15 bases in between. CDR1 is SGHVS, CDR2 FQNEAQ, per germline. The CDR3 is CASSPESREEQYF. CDR3 in DNA: TGTGCCAGCAGCCCCGAGAGCCGTGAGGAGCAGTACTTC.

The chain is built from TRBV19 and TRBJ1-5, with D perhaps matching TRBD1 (5 bases). The ends were cut back, 3 bases at V and 2 bases at J, with 11 bases in the middle. Germline V gene lookup returns CDR1 LNHDA and CDR2 SQIVND (reference sequence). This CDR3 region has 15 residues. CDR3: CASSIQGGGNQPQHF. Here the CDR3 DNA reads TGTGCCAGTAGTATCCAGGGCGGTGGCAATCAGCCCCAGCATTTT.

This clone was detected once. The rearrangement joins TRBV6-5 to TRBJ2-1; possibly TRBD1 for D (6 bases). V was trimmed by 4 bases and J by 7 bases, leaving 14 bases between them. The CDR3 consists of 14 residues. Germline V gene sequence: CDR1 MNHEY, CDR2 SVGAGI. The CDR3 sequence: CASSSIQGANEQFF. The CDR3 DNA reads TGTGCCAGCAGTTCTATACAGGGTGCGAATGAGCAGTTCTTC.

The chain couples TRBV18 to TRBJ2-7; D is undetermined. Trimming left V 3 bases short and J 5 bases short, with 8 bases between. CDR1 is KGHSH, CDR2 LQKENI, per germline. This CDR3 comprises 12 residues. The CDR3 reads CASSPSQNEQYF. CDR3 bases: TGTGCCAGCTCACCGTCCCAGAACGAGCAGTACTTC.

The rearrangement uses TRBV19 and TRBJ2-7; perhaps TRBD1 as D (5 bases). V was shortened by 1 base and J by 3 bases, with 7 bases between the two germline ends. The CDR3 totals 13 residues. The germline CDR1 and CDR2 sequences are LNHDA and SQIVND (reference sequence). CDR3 region: CASSIARDYEQYF. In DNA form, the CDR3 reads TGTGCCAGTAGTATAGCCAGGGACTACGAGCAGTACTTC.

CDR3 region: CASRGQGQETQYF. CDR3 nucleotide sequence: TGTGCCAGCCGGGGACAGGGACAAGAGACCCAGTACTTC. V usage is TRBV12-3 or TRBV12-4 and J usage is TRBJ2-5, with 9 bases fitting TRBD1. V was pared by 8 bases and J by 2 bases, with 3 bases of the junction left unmatched. This CDR3 is built from 13 residues.

This sequence joins TRBV19 and TRBJ2-1; D is possibly TRBD2 (5 bases). This CDR3 is 14 amino acids long. The V end lost 5 bases, the J end lost 4 bases, and 12 bases lay between the germline ends. Per germline, CDR1 LNHDA and CDR2 SQIVND (reference sequence). This CDR3 reads CASSFRDAYNEQFF. DNA of the CDR3: TGTGCCAGTAGTTTCCGGGATGCATACAATGAGCAGTTCTTC.

The chain combines TRBV4-2 with TRBJ2-5, with 13 bases fitting TRBD2. Per germline, CDR1 LGHNA and CDR2 YNFKEQ. V shed 2 bases and J 5 bases; nucleotides not matched to a gene: 11. The CDR3 is 18 residues long. The CDR3 sequence is CASSQPRGTSGASETQYF. The DNA for the CDR3 is TGTGCCAGCAGCCAACCTCGCGGGACTAGCGGGGCGTCGGAGACCCAGTACTTC.